This TCR beta chain was recorded in a study of blood T cell repertoires in COVID-19. Overall study context: T cells, B-cell-depleted T cells, or PBMCs supplied cDNA or gDNA.

Clones were sequenced by immunoSEQ multiplex PCR, and TCRdb holds only the in-frame ones, with some missing. The sample holds 100,000 to 150,000 clones; approximately 85% are singletons and the top ten take approximately 30%. Sequenced sample: peripheral blood. This receptor was taken from an elderly woman with acute or convalescent COVID-19.

CDR3 sequence (DNA): TGTGCCACCAGCGACGGACAGATGAACACCGGGGAGCTGTTTTTT. Amino acids: CATSDGQMNTGELFF. The chain employs TRBV24-1 and TRBJ2-2, with D possibly TRBD1 on 6 matching bases. V lost 7 bases and J 1 base, leaving 12 bases between the germline ends. CDR1 is KGHDR and CDR2 is SFDVKD in the germline V gene. The CDR3 length is 15 residues.